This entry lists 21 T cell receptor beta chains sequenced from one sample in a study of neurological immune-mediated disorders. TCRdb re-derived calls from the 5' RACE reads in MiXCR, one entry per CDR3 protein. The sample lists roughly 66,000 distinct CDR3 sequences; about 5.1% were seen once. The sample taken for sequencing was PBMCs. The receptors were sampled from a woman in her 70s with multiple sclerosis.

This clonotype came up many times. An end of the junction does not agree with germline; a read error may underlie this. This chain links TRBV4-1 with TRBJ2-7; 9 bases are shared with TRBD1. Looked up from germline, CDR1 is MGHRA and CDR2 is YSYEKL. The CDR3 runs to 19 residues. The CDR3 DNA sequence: TGCGCCAGCAGCCAAGATGGGCCGTTGACGGGACAGGGTTCCTCCGAGCAGTACTTC. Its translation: CASSQDGPLTGQGSSEQYF.

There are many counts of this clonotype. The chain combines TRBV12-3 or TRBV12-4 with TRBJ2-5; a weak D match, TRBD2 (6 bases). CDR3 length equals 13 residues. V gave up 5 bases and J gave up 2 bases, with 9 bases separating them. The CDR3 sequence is CASSPDYQETQYF. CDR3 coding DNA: TGTGCCAGCAGTCCGGACTATCAAGAGACCCAGTACTTC.

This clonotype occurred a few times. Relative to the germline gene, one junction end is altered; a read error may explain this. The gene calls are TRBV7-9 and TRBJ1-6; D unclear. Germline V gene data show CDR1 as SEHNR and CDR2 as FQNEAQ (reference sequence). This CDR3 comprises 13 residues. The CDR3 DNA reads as TGTGCCAGCAGCTTAACGGGCGATTCACCCCTCAACTTT. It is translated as CASSLTGDSPLNF.

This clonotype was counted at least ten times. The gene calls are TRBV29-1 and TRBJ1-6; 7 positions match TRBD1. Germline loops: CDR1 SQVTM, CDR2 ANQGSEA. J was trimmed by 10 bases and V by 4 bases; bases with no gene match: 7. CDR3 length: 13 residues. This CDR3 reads CSVATGESSPLHF. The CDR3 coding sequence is TGCAGCGTTGCCACAGGGGAAAGCTCACCCCTCCACTTT.

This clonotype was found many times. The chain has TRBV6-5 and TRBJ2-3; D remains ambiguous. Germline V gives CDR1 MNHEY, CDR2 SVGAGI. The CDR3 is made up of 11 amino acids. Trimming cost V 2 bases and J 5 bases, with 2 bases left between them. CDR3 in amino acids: CASSYGDTQYF. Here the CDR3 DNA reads TGTGCCAGCAGTTACGGAGATACGCAGTATTTT.

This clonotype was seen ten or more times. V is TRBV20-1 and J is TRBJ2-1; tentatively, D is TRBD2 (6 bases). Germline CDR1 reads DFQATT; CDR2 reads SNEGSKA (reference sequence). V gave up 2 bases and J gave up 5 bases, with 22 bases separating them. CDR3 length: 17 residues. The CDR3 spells CSARRRGHTHGHNEQFF. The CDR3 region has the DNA TGCAGTGCTAGAAGGCGGGGTCACACACACGGACACAATGAGCAGTTCTTC.

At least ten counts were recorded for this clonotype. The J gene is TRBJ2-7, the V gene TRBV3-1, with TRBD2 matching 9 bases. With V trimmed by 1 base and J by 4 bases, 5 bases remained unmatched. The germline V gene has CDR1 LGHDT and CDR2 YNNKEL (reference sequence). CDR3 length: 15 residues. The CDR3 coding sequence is TGTGCCAGCAGCCAAGCGGCTAGCGGGACGTACGAGCAGTACTTC. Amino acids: CASSQAASGTYEQYF.

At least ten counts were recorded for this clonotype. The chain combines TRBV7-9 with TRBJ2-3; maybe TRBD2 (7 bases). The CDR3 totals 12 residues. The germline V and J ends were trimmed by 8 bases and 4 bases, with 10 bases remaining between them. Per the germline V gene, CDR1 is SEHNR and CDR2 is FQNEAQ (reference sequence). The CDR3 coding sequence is TGTGCCAGCCGGGGGGCGCCAGATACGCAGTATTTT. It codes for CASRGAPDTQYF. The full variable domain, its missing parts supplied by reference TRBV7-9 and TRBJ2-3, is DTGVSQNPRHKITKRGQNVTFRCDPISEHNRLYWYRQTLGQGPEFLTYFQNEAQLEKSRLLSDRFSAERPKGSFSTLEIQRTEQGDSAMYLCASRGAPDTQYFGPGTRLTVL.

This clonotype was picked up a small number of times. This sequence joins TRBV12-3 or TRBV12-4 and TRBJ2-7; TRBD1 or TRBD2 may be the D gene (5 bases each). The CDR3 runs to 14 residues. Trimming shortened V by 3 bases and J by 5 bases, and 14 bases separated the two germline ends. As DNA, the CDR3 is TGTGCCAGCAGTTTCGGGGCACCACGGGACGAGCAGTACTTC. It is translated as CASSFGAPRDEQYF.

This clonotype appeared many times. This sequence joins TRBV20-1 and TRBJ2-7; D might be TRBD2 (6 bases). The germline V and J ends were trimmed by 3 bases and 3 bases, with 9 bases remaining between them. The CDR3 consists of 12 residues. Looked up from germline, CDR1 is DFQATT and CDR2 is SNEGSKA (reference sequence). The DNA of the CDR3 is TGCAGTGCTAGCGGGGACTTCTACGAGCAGTACTTC. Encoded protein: CSASGDFYEQYF.

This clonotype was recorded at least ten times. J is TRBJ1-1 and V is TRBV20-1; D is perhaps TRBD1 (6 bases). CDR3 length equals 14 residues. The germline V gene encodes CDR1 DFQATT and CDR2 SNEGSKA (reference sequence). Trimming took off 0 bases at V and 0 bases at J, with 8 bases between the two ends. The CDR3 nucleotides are TGCAGTGCTAGAGATCAGGGGCTGAACACTGAAGCTTTCTTT. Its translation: CSARDQGLNTEAFF.

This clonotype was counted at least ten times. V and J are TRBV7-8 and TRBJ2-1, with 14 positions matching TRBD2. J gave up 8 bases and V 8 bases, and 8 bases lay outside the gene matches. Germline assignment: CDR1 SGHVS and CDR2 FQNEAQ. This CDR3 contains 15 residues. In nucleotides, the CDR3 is TGTGCCAGCGCCCCGGGGACTAGCGGGAGCGATGAGCAGTTCTTC. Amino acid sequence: CASAPGTSGSDEQFF.

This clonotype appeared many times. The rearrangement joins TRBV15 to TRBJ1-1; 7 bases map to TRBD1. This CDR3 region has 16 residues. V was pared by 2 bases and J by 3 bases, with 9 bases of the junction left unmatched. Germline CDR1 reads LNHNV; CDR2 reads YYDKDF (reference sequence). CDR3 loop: CATSRPKKQGHTEAFF. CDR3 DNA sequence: TGTGCCACCAGCAGACCAAAGAAACAGGGGCACACTGAAGCTTTCTTT.

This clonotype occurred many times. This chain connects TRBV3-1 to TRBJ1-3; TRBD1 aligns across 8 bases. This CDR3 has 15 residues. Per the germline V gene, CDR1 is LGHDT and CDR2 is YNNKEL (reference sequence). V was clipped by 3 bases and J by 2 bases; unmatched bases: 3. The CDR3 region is CASSHGQGPGNTIYF. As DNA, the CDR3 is TGTGCCAGCAGCCACGGACAGGGCCCTGGAAACACCATATATTTT.

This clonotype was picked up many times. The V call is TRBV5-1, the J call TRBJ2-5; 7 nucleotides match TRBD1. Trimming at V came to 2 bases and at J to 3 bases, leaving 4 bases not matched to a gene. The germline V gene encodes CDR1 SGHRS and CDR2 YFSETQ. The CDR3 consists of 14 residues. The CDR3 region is CASSFGTAEETQYF. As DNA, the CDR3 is TGCGCCAGCAGCTTCGGGACAGCCGAAGAGACCCAGTACTTC.

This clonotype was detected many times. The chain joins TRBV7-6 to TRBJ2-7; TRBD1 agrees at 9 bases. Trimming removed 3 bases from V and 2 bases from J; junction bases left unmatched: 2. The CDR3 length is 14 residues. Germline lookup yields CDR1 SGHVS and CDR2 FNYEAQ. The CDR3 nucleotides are TGTGCCAGCAGCTTGACAGGGGGAACCTACGAGCAGTACTTC. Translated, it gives CASSLTGGTYEQYF.

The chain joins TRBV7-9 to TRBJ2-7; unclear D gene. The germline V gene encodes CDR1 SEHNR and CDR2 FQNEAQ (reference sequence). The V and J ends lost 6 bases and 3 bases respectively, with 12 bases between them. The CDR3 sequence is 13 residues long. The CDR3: CASRDVSDYEQYF. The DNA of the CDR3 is TGTGCCAGCAGGGACGTCTCTGACTACGAGCAGTACTTC. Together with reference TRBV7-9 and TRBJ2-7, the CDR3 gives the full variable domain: DTGVSQNPRHKITKRGQNVTFRCDPISEHNRLYWYRQTLGQGPEFLTYFQNEAQLEKSRLLSDRFSAERPKGSFSTLEIQRTEQGDSAMYLCASRDVSDYEQYFGPGTRLTVT.

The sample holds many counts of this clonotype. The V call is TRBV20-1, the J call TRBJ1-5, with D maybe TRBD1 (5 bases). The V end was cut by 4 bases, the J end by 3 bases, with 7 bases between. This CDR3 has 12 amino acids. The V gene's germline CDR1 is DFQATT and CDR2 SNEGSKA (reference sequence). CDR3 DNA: TGCAGTGCTACAGGGCCCAATCAGCCCCAGCATTTT. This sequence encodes CSATGPNQPQHF.

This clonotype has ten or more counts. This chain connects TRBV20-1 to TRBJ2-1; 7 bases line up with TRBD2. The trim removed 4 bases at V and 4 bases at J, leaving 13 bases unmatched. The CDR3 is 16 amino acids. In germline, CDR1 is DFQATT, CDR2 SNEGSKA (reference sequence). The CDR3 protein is CSATRLGLADYNEQFF. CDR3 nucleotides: TGCAGTGCTACGCGTCTCGGGCTAGCGGATTACAATGAGCAGTTCTTC.

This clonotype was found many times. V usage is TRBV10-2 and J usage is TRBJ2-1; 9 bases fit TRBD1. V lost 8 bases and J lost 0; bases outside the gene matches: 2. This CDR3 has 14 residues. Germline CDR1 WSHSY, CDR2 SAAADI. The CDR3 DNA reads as TGCGCCAGCGGGACAGGGCGCTCCTACAATGAGCAGTTCTTC. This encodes CASGTGRSYNEQFF.

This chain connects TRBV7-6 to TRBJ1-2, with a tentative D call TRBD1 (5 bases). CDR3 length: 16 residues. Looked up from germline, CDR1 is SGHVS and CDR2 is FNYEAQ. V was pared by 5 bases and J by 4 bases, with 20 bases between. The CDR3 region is CASSPRAGPLSYGYTF. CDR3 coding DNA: TGTGCCAGCAGCCCGCGCGCAGGGCCACTGAGCTATGGCTACACCTTC.